This TCR beta chain was observed in a study of blood T cell repertoires in COVID-19. Across the whole study: Nucleic acid was either cDNA or gDNA, and it came from T cells, B-cell-depleted T cells, or PBMCs.

Libraries were prepared by immunoSEQ multiplex PCR; TCRdb keeps only in-frame clonotypes and omits some of them. The sample consists of roughly 100,000 clones, 85% of them appearing once. Looked up from germline, CDR1 is SGDLS and CDR2 is YYNGEE. V lost 4 bases, J lost 1 base, and 5 bases stayed unmatched. The CDR3 extends over 15 amino acids. This clonotype was sampled from a man in his fifties or sixties with acute or convalescent COVID-19. Sequences were obtained from peripheral blood. The chain joins TRBV9 to TRBJ2-7; the match to TRBD2 covers 10 bases. Here the CDR3 DNA reads TGTGCCAGCAGCCGAACTAGCGGGATGTCCTACGAGCAGTACTTC. Amino acid sequence: CASSRTSGMSYEQYF.